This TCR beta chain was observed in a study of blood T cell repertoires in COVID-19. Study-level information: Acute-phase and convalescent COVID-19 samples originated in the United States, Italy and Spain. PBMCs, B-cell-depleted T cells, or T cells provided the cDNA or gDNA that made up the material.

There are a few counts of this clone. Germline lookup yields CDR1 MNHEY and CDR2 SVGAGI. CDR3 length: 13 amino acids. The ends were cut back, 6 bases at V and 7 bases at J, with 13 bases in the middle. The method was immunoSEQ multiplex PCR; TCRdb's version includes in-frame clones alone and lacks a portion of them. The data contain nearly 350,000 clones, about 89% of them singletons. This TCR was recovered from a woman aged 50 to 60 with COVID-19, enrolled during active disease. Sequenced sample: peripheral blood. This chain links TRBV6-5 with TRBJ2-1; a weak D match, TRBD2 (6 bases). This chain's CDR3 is CASSSREANEQFF. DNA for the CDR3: TGTGCCAGCAGCAGCAGGGAGGCTAATGAGCAGTTCTTC.